Listed here are 20 T cell receptor beta chains from one sample, sequenced in a study of identical twins. TCRdb passed the 5' RACE reads through MiXCR, listing each CDR3 protein once. The repertoire holds nearly 900,000 distinct CDR3 sequences, with 9% to 15% as singletons. These data also formed part of another study, on yellow fever vaccine responses in identical twins.

The sequencing input was PBMCs. The receptors derive from a woman aged 18-29 years in good health.

V usage is TRBV21-1 and J usage is TRBJ2-4; TRBD2 is the table's D call, not checked against the DNA. TRBV21-1 has pseudogene status. This CDR3 is built from 15 residues. As DNA, the CDR3 is TGTGCCAGCAGCAAAGCCCAGCGGGAGGCTTGCATTCAGTACTTC. Its translation is CASSKAQREACIQYF.

In nucleotides, the CDR3 is TGTGCCGTTGGAGAGCAGTACGTC. Translated: CAVGEQYV. This sequence joins TRBV7-9 and TRBJ2-7; D is unclear. Germline assignment: CDR1 SEHNR and CDR2 FQNEAQ (reference sequence). This CDR3 contains 8 residues. Trimming left V 11 bases short and J 7 bases short, with 6 bases between.

This clonotype was seen many times. The chain combines TRBV10-3 with TRBJ2-3; D may match TRBD1 or TRBD2 (6 bases each). The germline V gene has CDR1 ENHRY and CDR2 SYGVKD. The V end was cut by 2 bases, the J end by 5 bases, with 14 bases between. The CDR3 totals 15 residues. CDR3 residues: CAISEDEGGRDTQYF. CDR3 DNA: TGTGCCATCAGTGAGGATGAAGGGGGGAGAGATACGCAGTATTTT.

This clonotype was picked up one time. This chain links TRBV13 with TRBJ2-7; 14 bases are shared with TRBD2. The V and J ends lost 3 bases and 2 bases, in that order; junction bases with no gene match: 3. The CDR3 has 16 amino acids. Germline V gene sequence: CDR1 PRHDT, CDR2 FYEKMQ (reference sequence). CDR3 residues: CASSLRLAGGPYEQYF. The CDR3, as DNA: TGTGCCAGCAGCTTGAGACTAGCGGGAGGGCCCTACGAGCAGTACTTC. The full variable domain, rest sourced from reference TRBV13 and TRBJ2-7, is AAGVIQSPRHLIKEKRETATLKCYPIPRHDTVYWYQQGPGQDPQFLISFYEKMQSDKGSIPDRFSAQQFSDYHSELNMSSLELGDSALYFCASSLRLAGGPYEQYFGPGTRLTVT.

This clonotype was observed a handful of times. This rearrangement joins TRBV6-5 to TRBJ2-1, with D perhaps given as TRBD1 or TRBD2 (5 bases each). Germline V gives CDR1 MNHEY, CDR2 SVGAGI. The CDR3 has 12 residues. Trimming pared 2 bases from V and 8 bases from J, leaving 7 bases between. CDR3 sequence: CASSYGTDEQFF. DNA for the CDR3: TGTGCCAGCAGTTACGGGACCGATGAGCAGTTCTTC.

This clonotype was observed a few times. This chain links TRBV5-6 with TRBJ2-5; a possible D gene is TRBD1 (7 bases). V was shortened by 2 bases and J by 2 bases, with 13 bases between the two germline ends. Germline-derived CDR1 and CDR2 are SGHDT and YYEEEE. There are 15 residues in the CDR3. CDR3 nucleotide sequence: TGTGCCAGCAGCTTTAATCCAGGGGGGCAAGAGACCCAGTACTTC. Translated: CASSFNPGGQETQYF.

The chain couples TRBV12-3 or TRBV12-4 to TRBJ1-5; the D gene is possibly TRBD1 (5 bases). V was cut by 3 bases and J by 5 bases, with 11 bases left in between. CDR3 length equals 14 residues. The CDR3 DNA is TGTGCCAGCAGTTTCAGGGTGGGGGATCAGCCCCAGCATTTT. This codes for CASSFRVGDQPQHF.

This clonotype has at least ten counts. This chain uses TRBV5-5 with TRBJ2-4; D not resolved. Trimming took off 0 bases at V and 0 bases at J, with 10 bases between the two ends. The CDR3 extends over 16 amino acids. From germline, CDR1 is SGHKS and CDR2 YYEKEE (reference sequence). The CDR3 sequence: CASSLDYFLAKNIQYF. In nucleotides, the CDR3 is TGTGCCAGCAGCTTGGACTACTTCTTAGCCAAAAACATTCAGTACTTC. The entire variable domain, with the rest obtained from reference TRBV5-5 and TRBJ2-4, is as follows: DAGVTQSPTHLIKTRGQQVTLRCSPISGHKSVSWYQQVLGQGPQFIFQYYEKEERGRGNFPDRFSARQFPNYSSELNVNALLLGDSALYLCASSLDYFLAKNIQYFGAGTRLSVL.

The V and J genes are TRBV7-2 and TRBJ2-1; D gene uncertain. CDR1 is SGHTA, CDR2 FQGNSA, per germline. This CDR3 is 15 amino acids long. Deletions cut 5 bases from V and 3 bases from J, with 14 bases between. In DNA, the CDR3 is TGTGCCAGCAGCGCAAACAGCTTCGGCTACAATGAGCAGTTCTTC. Its translation: CASSANSFGYNEQFF.

V usage is TRBV10-1 and J usage is TRBJ2-1; D remains unclear. Germline CDR1 and CDR2: WNHNN and SYGVQD (reference sequence). The CDR3 runs to 16 residues. V was clipped by 3 bases and J by 1 base, with 13 bases between them. CDR3: CASSDGFLGSYNEQFF. The CDR3 coding sequence is TGCGCCAGCAGTGATGGGTTTCTGGGGTCCTACAATGAGCAGTTCTTC.

This clonotype was recorded a few times. This rearrangement joins TRBV27 to TRBJ2-2; 11 bases are shared with TRBD2. J lost 7 bases, V lost 5 bases, and 15 bases had no gene match. CDR3 size: 18 residues. Germline V gives CDR1 MNHEY, CDR2 SMNVEV (reference sequence). The CDR3 sequence: CASSLYPLSGRGIGELFF. Written as DNA, the CDR3 is TGTGCCAGCAGTCTCTATCCCCTTAGCGGGAGGGGGATCGGGGAGCTGTTTTTT.

V and J are TRBV24-1 and TRBJ2-1, with 13 bases lining up with TRBD2. Per the germline V gene, CDR1 is KGHDR and CDR2 is SFDVKD. With 10 bases clipped from V and 15 bases from J, the junction kept 14 bases outside the gene matches. The CDR3 has 14 residues. The chain's CDR3 is CATPPTSGRTGVFF. The CDR3 DNA reads TGTGCCACTCCCCCGACTAGCGGGAGGACCGGGGTGTTCTTC.

This clonotype was seen a handful of times. The chain recombines TRBV6-2 or TRBV6-3 with TRBJ2-4, with TRBD2 matching over 8 bases. The CDR3 has 14 amino acids. Losses at the gene ends were 2 bases for V and 14 bases for J; bases not matched to a gene: 11. Germline CDR1 reads MNHEY; CDR2 reads SVGEGT. The CDR3 region has the DNA TGTGCCAGCAGTTACGAGCCGACTAGCGCCGACGAGTACTTC. This codes for CASSYEPTSADEYF.

This clonotype was counted between two and nine times. V usage is TRBV7-9 and J usage is TRBJ2-1; 7 bases align to TRBD2. The CDR3 is 15 residues long. J lost 6 bases, V lost 5 bases, and 10 bases had no gene match. Germline CDR1 is SEHNR and CDR2 is FQNEAQ (reference sequence). The CDR3 nucleotides are TGTGCCAGCAGCCTCGGACTAGGTTCGGTCAATGAGCAGTTCTTC. It encodes CASSLGLGSVNEQFF.

This clonotype turned up a few times. The chain is built from TRBV15 and TRBJ1-5, with 8 bases fitting TRBD1. Germline-derived CDR1 and CDR2 are LNHNV and YYDKDF (reference sequence). J lost 5 bases, V lost 5 bases, and 8 bases had no gene match. This CDR3 spans 15 amino acids. The CDR3 DNA reads TGTGCCACCAGCTGGCCCGGGACAGGAGATCAGCCCCAGCATTTT. This translates into CATSWPGTGDQPQHF. The entire variable domain, with the rest obtained from reference TRBV15 and TRBJ1-5, is as follows: DAMVIQNPRYQVTQFGKPVTLSCSQTLNHNVMYWYQQKSSQAPKLLFHYYDKDFNNEADTPDNFQSRRPNTSFCFLDIRSPGLGDTAMYLCATSWPGTGDQPQHFGDGTRLSIL.

This clonotype was detected only a few times. This chain links TRBV6-1 with TRBJ2-7; 10 nucleotides match TRBD2. V lost 7 bases and J lost 4; bases outside the gene matches: 10. The CDR3 consists of 15 residues. CDR1 MNHNS and CDR2 SASEGT come from the germline V gene. This CDR3 reads CASNEGASGGYEQYV. The CDR3 nucleotides are TGTGCCAGCAACGAGGGGGCTAGCGGGGGTTACGAGCAGTACGTC.

This clonotype was observed a handful of times. As DNA, the CDR3 is TGCGCCAGCAGCCAAGATTTCCCAGGGGGGACGTACGAGCAGTACTTC. Amino acid sequence: CASSQDFPGGTYEQYF. The genes are TRBV4-1 and TRBJ2-7, with D maybe TRBD1 (7 bases). Germline CDR1 is MGHRA and CDR2 is YSYEKL. The CDR3 consists of 16 residues. The V end was cut by 0 bases, the J end by 4 bases, with 16 bases between.

V usage is TRBV27 and J usage is TRBJ1-2; 11 nucleotides align to TRBD1. CDR3 size: 14 residues. V gave up 0 bases and J gave up 8 bases; unmatched junction bases: 2. Per germline, CDR1 MNHEY and CDR2 SMNVEV (reference sequence). As DNA, the CDR3 is TGTGCCAGCAGTTTATCGGGACAGGGGGTCGGCTACACCTTC. The encoded protein is CASSLSGQGVGYTF.

This clonotype was counted only a few times. J is TRBJ2-7 and V is TRBV7-8; possibly TRBD1 for D (6 bases). The CDR3 sequence is 15 residues long. CDR1 and CDR2 from the germline V gene are SGHVS and FQNEAQ. The germline V and J ends were trimmed by 4 bases and 3 bases, with 16 bases remaining between them. The CDR3 DNA is TGTGCCAGCAGCTCCGGGACACAGAAAATCTACGAGCAGTACTTC. This gives the protein CASSSGTQKIYEQYF. Looking up the rest from reference TRBV7-8 and TRBJ2-7 gives the full variable domain: GAGVSQSPRYKVAKRGQDVALRCDPISGHVSLFWYQQALGQGPEFLTYFQNEAQLDKSGLPSDRFFAERPEGSVSTLKIQRTQQEDSAVYLCASSSGTQKIYEQYFGPGTRLTVT.

This clonotype was counted only a few times. The V and J genes are TRBV27 and TRBJ2-3; 7 positions match TRBD2. J lost 3 bases, V lost 4 bases, and 19 bases had no gene match. This CDR3 spans 19 amino acids. Germline values: CDR1 MNHEY, CDR2 SMNVEV (reference sequence). CDR3 amino acids: CASSSQPNWRGTRTDTQYF. The CDR3 DNA reads as TGTGCCAGCAGTTCACAACCCAACTGGCGGGGGACGAGGACAGATACGCAGTATTTT.